This T cell receptor (beta chain) derives from a study of blood T cell repertoires in COVID-19. From germline, CDR1 is LNHDA and CDR2 SQIVND (reference sequence). CDR3 length equals 12 residues. V was pared by 2 bases and J by 5 bases, with 6 bases between. The table lists this clone with a count of one. Different DNA sequences within this sample yield the same CDR3. Sequenced by immunoSEQ multiplex PCR; TCRdb stores in-frame clones only, minus some. This table holds 200,000 to 250,000 clones, about 82% found once. The chain employs TRBV19 and TRBJ1-1, with D possibly being TRBD1 (5 bases). The TCR was taken from a man of 80 years or more with acute or convalescent COVID-19. The sequenced sample was peripheral blood. For the CDR3, the DNA is TGTGCCAGTAGTATACAGGGAACTGAAGCTTTCTTT. Translation: CASSIQGTEAFF.